Shown below are 26 T cell receptor beta chains from a single sample sequenced in a study of identical twins. TCRdb re-analysed the 5' RACE reads in MiXCR, keeping a single row per CDR3 protein. The sample lists about 1.7 million distinct CDR3 sequences, around a third occurring once. Input material: cord blood. These TCRs come from a newborn girl in good health.

V gene TRBV3-1 combines with J gene TRBJ1-4; D ambiguous. CDR1 is LGHDT, CDR2 YNNKEL, per germline (reference sequence). V lost 0 bases, J lost 0 bases, and 11 bases lay in between. The CDR3 consists of 17 residues. The CDR3 nucleotides read TGTGCCAGCAGCCAAGAATTCGGCCGACCAACTAATGAAAAACTGTTTTTT. Protein: CASSQEFGRPTNEKLFF.

The rearrangement joins TRBV12-3 or TRBV12-4 to TRBJ2-3, with D perhaps being TRBD1 or TRBD2 (5 bases each). Deletions cut 5 bases from V and 13 bases from J, with 19 bases between. The CDR3 has 13 residues. The CDR3 DNA follows: TGTGCCAGCAGTGGGGGAGCTGGAGATGCGGAGTATTTT. It is translated as CASSGGAGDAEYF.

Only a few counts were recorded for this clonotype. V usage is TRBV4-1 and J usage is TRBJ2-7; D gene ambiguous. The CDR3 loop spans 13 amino acids. V was pared by 3 bases and J by 3 bases, with 9 bases between. Germline V gene data show CDR1 as MGHRA and CDR2 as YSYEKL. Written as DNA, the CDR3 is TGCGCCAGCAGCCAGCCCGGCCGCTACGAGCAGTACTTC. Translated, it gives CASSQPGRYEQYF.

Concerning this clonotype: A much larger clone lies one base from this, so it may be a read error. The chain couples TRBV20-1 to TRBJ2-5, with 10 bases fitting TRBD2. The J segment lost 11 bases and the V segment lost 2 bases, leaving 11 bases of the junction unmatched. CDR3 length: 14 residues. Germline V gene data show CDR1 as DFQATT and CDR2 as SNEGSKA (reference sequence). The CDR3: CSARTSGAYNEQYF. The DNA of the CDR3 is TGCAGTGCTAGAACTAGCGGGGCCTACAATGAGCAGTACTTC.

This chain uses TRBV20-1 with TRBJ1-5; no firm D call. The V and J ends lost 0 bases and 0 bases respectively, with 9 bases between them. CDR1 and CDR2 (germline): DFQATT, SNEGSKA (reference sequence). This CDR3 is built from 15 residues. Here the CDR3 DNA reads TGCAGTGCTAGAGATCCATGGGGTAGCAATCAGCCCCAGCATTTT. It is translated as CSARDPWGSNQPQHF.

The V gene is TRBV6-6, the J gene TRBJ2-1, with TRBD2 identical over 15 bases. Losses at the gene ends were 4 bases for V and 10 bases for J; bases not matched to a gene: 8. The germline V gene encodes CDR1 MNHNY and CDR2 SVGAGI (reference sequence). This CDR3 contains 16 residues. This CDR3 is CASSSHGLAGGDEQFF. CDR3 coding DNA: TGTGCCAGCAGTTCCCACGGACTAGCGGGAGGGGACGAGCAGTTCTTC.

The chain uses TRBV20-1 and TRBJ2-7; D remains unclear. This CDR3 contains 13 residues. V was trimmed by 0 bases and J by 2 bases, leaving 8 bases between them. Germline lookup yields CDR1 DFQATT and CDR2 SNEGSKA (reference sequence). DNA for the CDR3: TGCAGTGCTAGAGAGACTCCTACCTACGAGCAGTACTTC. This translates into CSARETPTYEQYF.

On this clonotype: Sequence at one end of the junction differs from germline and may be a read error. The chain joins TRBV16 to TRBJ1-1; a possible D gene is TRBD1 (5 bases). The germline V gene encodes CDR1 KGHSY and CDR2 FQNENV. The CDR3 is 15 amino acids. The DNA of the CDR3 is TGTGCTAGCAGCCAATCTAACAGGCTGAACACTGAAGCTTTCTTT. Translated: CASSQSNRLNTEAFF.

The rearrangement links TRBV2 to TRBJ2-7; 8 bases match TRBD2. The J segment lost 2 bases and the V segment lost 1 base, leaving 1 base of the junction unmatched. The CDR3 has 14 residues. In germline, CDR1 is SNHLY, CDR2 FYNNEI. CDR3 sequence: CASSEEGLAYEQYF. In DNA, the CDR3 is TGTGCCAGCAGTGAAGAGGGACTAGCCTACGAGCAGTACTTC.

The sample holds many counts of this clonotype. The CDR3 nucleotides are TGTGCCAGCAGTTCTCGAGGGGTCTATGGCTACACCTTC. The encoded protein is CASSSRGVYGYTF. The J gene is TRBJ1-2, the V gene TRBV27; D may be TRBD1 (5 bases). V was trimmed by 4 bases and J by 4 bases, leaving 10 bases between them. CDR3 length: 13 amino acids. Germline V gene lookup returns CDR1 MNHEY and CDR2 SMNVEV (reference sequence).

CDR3 sequence reads: CASSSRTGGQYF. CDR3 nucleotides: TGCGCCAGCAGCTCTCGGACAGGTGGGCAGTACTTC. V usage is TRBV5-1 and J usage is TRBJ2-7; 7 bases are a match to TRBD1. Germline V CDR1 and CDR2: SGHRS, YFSETQ. After removal of 3 bases from V and 9 bases from J, the junction contained 6 bases not matched to a gene. CDR3 length: 12 residues. The full variable domain, its missing parts supplied by reference TRBV5-1 and TRBJ2-7, is KAGVTQTPRYLIKTRGQQVTLSCSPISGHRSVSWYQQTPGQGLQFLFEYFSETQRNKGNFPGRFSGRQFSNSRSEMNVSTLELGDSALYLCASSSRTGGQYFGPGTRLTVT.

This clonotype was observed a handful of times. This chain links TRBV27 with TRBJ1-4, with D unclear. Germline V gene data show CDR1 as MNHEY and CDR2 as SMNVEV (reference sequence). V was trimmed by 1 base and J by 7 bases, leaving 7 bases between them. The CDR3 runs to 13 residues. In DNA, the CDR3 is TGTGCCAGCAGTTTATATAGCAGTGAAAAACTGTTTTTT. Translation gives CASSLYSSEKLFF.

V and J are TRBV27 and TRBJ2-7; 7 nucleotides line up with TRBD1. V was pared by 4 bases and J by 3 bases, with 9 bases of the junction left unmatched. The CDR3 is 15 residues long. The germline gives CDR1 MNHEY, CDR2 SMNVEV (reference sequence). CDR3 loop: CASSSPGQLVYEQYF. In DNA, the CDR3 is TGTGCCAGCAGTTCCCCGGGACAGTTAGTCTACGAGCAGTACTTC.

This clonotype was seen a handful of times. The genes are TRBV6-2 or TRBV6-3 and TRBJ2-5; possibly TRBD1 for D (5 bases). Trimming left V 3 bases short and J 1 base short, with 9 bases between. Germline V lookup: CDR1 MNHEY, CDR2 SVGEGT. CDR3 length: 14 residues. In DNA form, the CDR3 reads TGTGCCAGCAGTTATCAGGACACCCAAGAGACCCAGTACTTC. Protein: CASSYQDTQETQYF.

The table lists this clonotype with a few counts. This chain uses TRBV6-6 with TRBJ2-5; D call uncertain. The CDR3 spans 11 residues. Trimming removed 6 bases at V and 10 bases at J, with 12 bases between. CDR1 MNHNY and CDR2 SVGAGI come from the germline V gene (reference sequence). The CDR3 loop is CASSSSASQYF. DNA of the CDR3: TGTGCCAGCAGCTCCTCGGCTAGCCAGTACTTC.

J is TRBJ2-3 and V is TRBV4-2; 10 bases are a match to TRBD2. Trimming at V came to 1 base and at J to 4 bases, leaving 8 bases not matched to a gene. The germline V gene encodes CDR1 LGHNA and CDR2 YNFKEQ. CDR3 length equals 17 residues. The CDR3 region is CASSQGTLAGVADTQYF. The CDR3 DNA reads TGTGCCAGCAGCCAAGGGACCCTAGCGGGGGTGGCAGATACGCAGTATTTT.

V and J are TRBV13 and TRBJ2-3; D may be TRBD1 or TRBD2 (6 bases each). CDR3 size: 16 residues. Germline V CDR1 and CDR2: PRHDT, FYEKMQ (reference sequence). V lost 4 bases to trimming and J lost 1 base, with 15 bases between them. CDR3 sequence reads: CASSSPQGGGTDTQYF. The CDR3 bases are TGTGCCAGCAGCTCCCCACAGGGCGGGGGCACAGATACGCAGTATTTT.

This rearrangement joins TRBV27 to TRBJ1-5; no definite D call. Looked up from germline, CDR1 is MNHEY and CDR2 is SMNVEV (reference sequence). The CDR3 covers 15 residues. V gave up 1 base and J gave up 3 bases, with 10 bases separating them. CDR3 DNA: TGTGCCAGCAGTTTATGGGCGGGGAACAATCAGCCCCAGCATTTT. This sequence encodes CASSLWAGNNQPQHF.

Concerning this clonotype itself: A much larger clone is a single base away; this may be a read error. This CDR3 reads CASSLRDSSYNSPPHF. The CDR3 DNA sequence: TGTGCCAGCAGCTTACGGGACAGCTCCTATAATTCACCCCCCCACTTT. The chain combines TRBV7-9 with TRBJ1-6, with 7 bases lining up with TRBD1. CDR1 and CDR2 from the germline V gene are SEHNR and FQNEAQ (reference sequence). The CDR3 is made up of 16 amino acids.

The chain uses TRBV4-2 and TRBJ2-7, with 14 bases fitting TRBD2. Germline V gene lookup returns CDR1 LGHNA and CDR2 YNFKEQ. The CDR3 extends over 16 amino acids. J lost 7 bases, V lost 2 bases, and 7 bases had no gene match. The CDR3 spells CASSQSTSGGGNEQYF. CDR3 coding DNA: TGTGCCAGCAGCCAATCGACTAGCGGGGGGGGTAATGAGCAGTACTTC.

There are a few counts of this clonotype. The chain joins TRBV20-1 to TRBJ2-1; 7 bases line up with TRBD2. The germline CDR1 and CDR2 sequences are DFQATT and SNEGSKA (reference sequence). The length of the CDR3 is 14 residues. The CDR3: CTNGRQGSYNEQFF. CDR3 nucleotides: TGCACCAACGGGAGGCAGGGCTCCTACAATGAGCAGTTCTTC.

The chain couples TRBV12-3 or TRBV12-4 to TRBJ2-5, with TRBD2 matching 10 bases. The CDR3 runs 16 residues. The trim removed 6 bases at V and 4 bases at J, leaving 11 bases unmatched. CDR3 region: CASRETGTSETETQYF. The CDR3, as DNA: TGTGCCAGCAGGGAGACCGGGACTAGCGAAACAGAGACCCAGTACTTC.

This clonotype was counted ten times or more. V gene TRBV12-3 or TRBV12-4 combines with J gene TRBJ2-7, with a possible D match to TRBD2 (5 bases). The CDR3 has 14 residues. V was clipped by 0 bases and J by 5 bases, with 11 bases between them. This CDR3 is CASSLAQLAHEQYF. CDR3 DNA sequence: TGTGCCAGCAGTTTAGCCCAGCTAGCCCACGAGCAGTACTTC.

V usage is TRBV4-1 and J usage is TRBJ2-1; the D gene is possibly TRBD2 (6 bases). V was clipped by 1 base and J by 8 bases, with 15 bases between them. Germline V gene lookup returns CDR1 MGHRA and CDR2 YSYEKL. The CDR3 length is 15 residues. The CDR3 here is CASSQVTGVFDEQFF. The CDR3 DNA reads as TGCGCCAGCAGCCAAGTAACGGGAGTTTTTGATGAGCAGTTCTTC.

The chain employs TRBV6-1 and TRBJ2-7; weak D call: TRBD2 (5 bases). Germline V gene sequence: CDR1 MNHNS, CDR2 SASEGT. The CDR3 totals 15 residues. V lost 7 bases and J lost 7, with 23 bases in between. CDR3 DNA sequence: TGTGCCAGCAACGGCGGGCTGCTATCCCCCTGGGAGCAGTACTTC. It is translated as CASNGGLLSPWEQYF.

V is TRBV5-5 and J is TRBJ1-5; D perhaps matches TRBD1 (5 bases). Trimming left V 2 bases short and J 5 bases short, with 11 bases between. Per germline, CDR1 SGHKS and CDR2 YYEKEE (reference sequence). This CDR3 comprises 14 residues. The CDR3 spells CASSFQGRDQPQHF. In nucleotides, the CDR3 is TGTGCCAGCAGCTTTCAGGGTCGGGATCAGCCCCAGCATTTT. Full variable domain (missing parts from reference TRBV5-5 and TRBJ1-5): DAGVTQSPTHLIKTRGQQVTLRCSPISGHKSVSWYQQVLGQGPQFIFQYYEKEERGRGNFPDRFSARQFPNYSSELNVNALLLGDSALYLCASSFQGRDQPQHFGDGTRLSIL.